Sequencing of this T cell receptor (beta chain) was carried out in a study of T cells after yellow fever vaccination. Study-wide background: With SMART-Seq v4 Ultra Low Input, the fractions containing low cell numbers were prepared. Study conclusions and caveats: Compared with primary, the secondary response was weaker and peaked at day 5, not 15. Reappearing after the booster were most of the clones from primary vaccination (roughly 95% CD4, around 90% CD8).

The CDR3 is 14 residues long. Germline CDR1 and CDR2: DFQATT and SNEGSKA (reference sequence). V was shortened by 4 bases and J by 5 bases, with 15 bases between the two germline ends. Note on this clonotype: Its specificity is not known. Given a much more abundant clone one base away, this may be a read error.

Synthesis of TCR cDNA relied on 5'RACE template switching, which attached a universal primer site and UMIs. Each CDR3 protein gets one entry after TCRdb re-called the 5' RACE reads with MiXCR. The table includes some 390,000 distinct CDR3 sequences, 6.2% detected once. This chain connects TRBV20-1 to TRBJ2-1; D might be TRBD2 (7 bases). The receptor was derived from a young man who received the YFV17D yellow fever vaccine. The input for sequencing was PBMCs, taken 5 days after the yellow fever booster vaccination. CDR3 DNA: TGCAGTGCTACAGGGAGGGGGGTAGACAATGAGCAGTTCTTC. Translation gives CSATGRGVDNEQFF.